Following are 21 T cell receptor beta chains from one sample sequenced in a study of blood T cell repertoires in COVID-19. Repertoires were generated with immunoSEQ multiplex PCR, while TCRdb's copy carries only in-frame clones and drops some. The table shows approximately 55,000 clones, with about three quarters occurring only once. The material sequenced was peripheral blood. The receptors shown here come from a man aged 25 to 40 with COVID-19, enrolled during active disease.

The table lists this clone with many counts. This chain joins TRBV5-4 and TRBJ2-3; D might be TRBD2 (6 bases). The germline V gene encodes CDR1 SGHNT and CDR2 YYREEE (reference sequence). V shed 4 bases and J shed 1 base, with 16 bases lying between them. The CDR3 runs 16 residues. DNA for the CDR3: TGTGCCAGCAGCCTGACTAGAACCGTGGGCACAGATACGCAGTATTTT. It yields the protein CASSLTRTVGTDTQYF.

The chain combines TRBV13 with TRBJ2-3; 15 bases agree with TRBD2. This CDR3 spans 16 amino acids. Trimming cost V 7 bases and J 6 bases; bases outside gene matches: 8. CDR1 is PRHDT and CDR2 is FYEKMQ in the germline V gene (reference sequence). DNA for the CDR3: TGTGCCAGCACCCGGACTAGCGGGAGGGGTTCGGATACGCAGTATTTT. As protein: CASTRTSGRGSDTQYF.

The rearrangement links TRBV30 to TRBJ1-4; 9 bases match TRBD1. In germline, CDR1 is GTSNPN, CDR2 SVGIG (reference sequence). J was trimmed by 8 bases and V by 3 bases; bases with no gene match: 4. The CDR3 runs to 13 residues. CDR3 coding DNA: TGTGCCTGGAGCAACAGGGGGCAAGAAAAACTGTTTTTT. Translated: CAWSNRGQEKLFF.

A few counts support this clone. CDR3 sequence: CASSLVGLTEAFF. CDR3 nucleotides: TGTGCCAGCAGCTTAGTCGGTCTGACTGAAGCTTTCTTT. The genes are TRBV7-9 and TRBJ1-1; D uncertain. The germline gives CDR1 SEHNR, CDR2 FQNEAQ (reference sequence). This CDR3 contains 13 residues. V dropped 1 base and J dropped 5 bases, with 8 bases sitting between them.

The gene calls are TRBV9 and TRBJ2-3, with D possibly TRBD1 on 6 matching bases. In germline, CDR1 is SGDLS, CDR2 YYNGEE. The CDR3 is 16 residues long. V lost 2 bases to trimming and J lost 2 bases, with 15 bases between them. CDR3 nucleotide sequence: TGTGCCAGCAGCGTTTTATCTGGGGGCGACACAGATACGCAGTATTTT. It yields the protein CASSVLSGGDTDTQYF. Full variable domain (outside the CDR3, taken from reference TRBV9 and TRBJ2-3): DSGVTQTPKHLITATGQRVTLRCSPRSGDLSVYWYQQSLDQGLQFLIQYYNGEERAKGNILERFSAQQFPDLHSELNLSSLELGDSALYFCASSVLSGGDTDTQYFGPGTRLTVL.

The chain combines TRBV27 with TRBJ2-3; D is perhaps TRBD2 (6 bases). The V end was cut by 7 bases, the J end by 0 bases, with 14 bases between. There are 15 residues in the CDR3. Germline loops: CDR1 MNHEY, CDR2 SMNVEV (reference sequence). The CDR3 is CASKSGGLSTDTQYF. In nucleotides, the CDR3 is TGTGCCAGCAAGTCTGGAGGGCTTAGCACAGATACGCAGTATTTT.

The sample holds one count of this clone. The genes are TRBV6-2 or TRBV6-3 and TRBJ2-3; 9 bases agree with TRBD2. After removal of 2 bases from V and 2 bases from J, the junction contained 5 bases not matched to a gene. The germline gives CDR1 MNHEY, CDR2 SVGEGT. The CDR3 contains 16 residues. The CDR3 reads CASSYGASGDTDTQYF. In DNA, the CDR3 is TGTGCCAGCAGTTACGGCGCTAGCGGGGACACAGATACGCAGTATTTT.

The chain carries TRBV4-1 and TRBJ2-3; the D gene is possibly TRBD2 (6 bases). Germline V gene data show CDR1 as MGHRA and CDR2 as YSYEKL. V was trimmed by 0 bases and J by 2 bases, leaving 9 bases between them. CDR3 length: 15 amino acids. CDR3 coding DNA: TGCGCCAGCAGCCAAGATCGGGGGATCACAGATACGCAGTATTTT. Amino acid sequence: CASSQDRGITDTQYF.

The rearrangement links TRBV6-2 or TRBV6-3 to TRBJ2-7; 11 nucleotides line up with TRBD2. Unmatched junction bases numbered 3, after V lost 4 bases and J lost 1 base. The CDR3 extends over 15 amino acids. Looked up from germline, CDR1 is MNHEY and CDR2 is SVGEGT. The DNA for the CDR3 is TGTGCCAGCAGTTGGGGACTAGCGGCTTCCTACGAGCAGTACTTC. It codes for CASSWGLAASYEQYF.

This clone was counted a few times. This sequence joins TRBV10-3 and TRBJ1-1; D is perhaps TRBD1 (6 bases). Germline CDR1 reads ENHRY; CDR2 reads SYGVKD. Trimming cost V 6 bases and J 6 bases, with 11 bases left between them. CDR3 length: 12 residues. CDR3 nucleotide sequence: TGTGCCATCAGCCTAGGGGGGGCTGAAGCTTTCTTT. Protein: CAISLGGAEAFF.

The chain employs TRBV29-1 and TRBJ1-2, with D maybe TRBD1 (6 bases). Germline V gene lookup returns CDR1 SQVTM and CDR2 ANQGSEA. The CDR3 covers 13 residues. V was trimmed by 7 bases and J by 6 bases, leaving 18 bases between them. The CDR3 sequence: CSATKQGLNGYTF. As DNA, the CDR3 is TGCAGCGCCACTAAACAGGGTTTGAATGGCTACACCTTC.

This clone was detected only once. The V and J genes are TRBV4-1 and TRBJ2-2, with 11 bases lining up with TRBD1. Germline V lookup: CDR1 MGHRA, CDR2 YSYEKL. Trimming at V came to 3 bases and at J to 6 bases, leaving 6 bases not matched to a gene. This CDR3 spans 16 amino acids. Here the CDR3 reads CASSQAGTGGAGELFF. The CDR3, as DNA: TGCGCCAGCAGCCAGGCCGGGACAGGGGGTGCCGGGGAGCTGTTTTTT.

The CDR3 here is CASSLTTASTDTQYF. CDR3 nucleotides: TGTGCCAGCAGCTTAACGACAGCTAGCACAGATACGCAGTATTTT. This chain joins TRBV7-3 and TRBJ2-3, with D perhaps TRBD1 (5 bases). The CDR3 runs 15 residues. V lost 0 bases to trimming and J lost 0 bases, with 7 bases between them. CDR1 is SGHTA and CDR2 is FQGTGA in the germline V gene.

CDR3 amino acids: CASSLVDTQYF. The DNA of the CDR3 is TGTGCCAGCAGCCTAGTTGATACGCAGTATTTT. This sequence joins TRBV14 and TRBJ2-3, with no clear D. CDR1 SGHDN and CDR2 FVKESK come from the germline V gene. V lost 4 bases to trimming and J lost 6 bases, with 5 bases between them. This CDR3 region has 11 residues. The full variable domain, its missing parts supplied by reference TRBV14 and TRBJ2-3, is EAGVTQFPSHSVIEKGQTVTLRCDPISGHDNLYWYRRVMGKEIKFLLHFVKESKQDESGMPNNRFLAERTGGTYSTLKVQPAELEDSGVYFCASSLVDTQYFGPGTRLTVL.

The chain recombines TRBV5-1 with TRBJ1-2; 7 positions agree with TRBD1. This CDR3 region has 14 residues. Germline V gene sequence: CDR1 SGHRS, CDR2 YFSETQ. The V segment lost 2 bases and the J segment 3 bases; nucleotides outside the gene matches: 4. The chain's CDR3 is CASSLSGTDYGYTF. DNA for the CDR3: TGCGCCAGCAGCTTATCCGGGACAGACTATGGCTACACCTTC.

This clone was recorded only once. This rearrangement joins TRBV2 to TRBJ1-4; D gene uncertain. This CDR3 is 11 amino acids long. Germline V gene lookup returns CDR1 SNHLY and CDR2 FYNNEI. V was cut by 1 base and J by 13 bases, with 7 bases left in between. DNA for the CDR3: TGTGCCAGCAGTGAAGTTAAATCACTGTTTTTT. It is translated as CASSEVKSLFF. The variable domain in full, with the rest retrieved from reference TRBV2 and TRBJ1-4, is EPEVTQTPSHQVTQMGQEVILRCVPISNHLYFYWYRQILGQKVEFLVSFYNNEISEKSEIFDDQFSVERPDGSNFTLKIRSTKLEDSAMYFCASSEVKSLFFGSGTQLSVL.

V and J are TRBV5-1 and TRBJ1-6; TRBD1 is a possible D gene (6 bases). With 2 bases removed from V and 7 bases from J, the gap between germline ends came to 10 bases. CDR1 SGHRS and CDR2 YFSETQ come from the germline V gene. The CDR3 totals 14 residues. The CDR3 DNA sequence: TGCGCCAGCAGCTTCTACGGACAGAATTCACCCCTCCACTTT. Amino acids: CASSFYGQNSPLHF.

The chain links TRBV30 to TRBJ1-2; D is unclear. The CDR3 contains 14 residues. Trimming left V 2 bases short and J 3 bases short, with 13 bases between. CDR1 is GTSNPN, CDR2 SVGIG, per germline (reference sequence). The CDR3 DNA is TGTGCCTGGAGTTCTGAGAGGCGGTACTATGGCTACACCTTC. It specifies CAWSSERRYYGYTF. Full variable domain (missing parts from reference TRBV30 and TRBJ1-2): SQTIHQWPATLVQPVGSPLSLECTVEGTSNPNLYWYRQAAGRGLQLLFYSVGIGQISSEVPQNLSASRPQDRQFILSSKKLLLSDSGFYLCAWSSERRYYGYTFGSGTRLTVV.

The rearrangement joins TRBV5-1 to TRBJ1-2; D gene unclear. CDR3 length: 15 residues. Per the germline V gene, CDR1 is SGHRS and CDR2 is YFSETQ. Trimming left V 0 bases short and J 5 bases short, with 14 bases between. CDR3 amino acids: CASSLDQGEVYGYTF. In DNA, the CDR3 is TGCGCCAGCAGCTTGGACCAAGGCGAGGTTTATGGCTACACCTTC.

The CDR3 coding sequence is TGTGCCAGCAGTTACGGGACAGGGTTACACTATGGCTACACCTTC. Its protein is CASSYGTGLHYGYTF. The chain links TRBV6-5 to TRBJ1-2; 9 bases align to TRBD1. This CDR3 contains 15 residues. V lost 2 bases and J lost 3; bases outside the gene matches: 4. In germline, CDR1 is MNHEY, CDR2 SVGAGI.

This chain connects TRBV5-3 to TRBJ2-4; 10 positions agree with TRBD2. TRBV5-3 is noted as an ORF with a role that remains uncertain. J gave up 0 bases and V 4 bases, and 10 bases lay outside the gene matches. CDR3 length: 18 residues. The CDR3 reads CARSPRSGRPLAKNIQYF. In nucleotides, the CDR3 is TGTGCCAGAAGCCCGCGTAGCGGGAGGCCCCTAGCCAAAAACATTCAGTACTTC.